The rows below give T cell receptor beta chains drawn from one sample of a study of blood T cell repertoires in COVID-19. TCRdb's copy holds only in-frame clones and misses some; the assay was immunoSEQ multiplex PCR. Here the sample spans over 150,000 clones, about four fifths being singletons. Material: PBMCs or T cells enriched from blood (not recorded which). The receptors shown here come from a man between 40 and 49 years old who had recovered from COVID-19. Both conserved end residues are part of each CDR3. Each record gives: clone size, J gene, D gene, V gene, CDR3 DNA, CDR3 protein. D genes are given only for firm matches. Expanded clones get a size class; other rows say once, few or many, or leave the size out.

clone size: few; J gene: TRBJ2-7; D gene: TRBD1; V gene: TRBV7-9; CDR3 DNA: TGTGCCAGCATACTGACAGGGGACGAGCAGTACTTC; CDR3 protein: CASILTGDEQYF
clone size: -; J gene: TRBJ2-7; D gene: -; V gene: TRBV20-1; CDR3 DNA: TGCAGTGCTAGTAGAGGGTCCTACGAGCAGTACTTC; CDR3 protein: CSASRGSYEQYF
clone size: -; J gene: TRBJ2-7; D gene: -; V gene: TRBV11-3; CDR3 DNA: TGTGCCAGCAGGTATTCGATTAGCTCCTACGAGCAGTACTTC; CDR3 protein: CASRYSISSYEQYF
clone size: -; J gene: TRBJ1-1; D gene: TRBD1; V gene: TRBV3-1/TRBV3-2; CDR3 DNA: TGTGCCAGCAGCCAAGAGGACAGGGGTGTTGACACTGAAGCTTTCTTT; CDR3 protein: CASSQEDRGVDTEAFF
clone size: -; J gene: TRBJ2-1; D gene: TRBD1; V gene: TRBV2; CDR3 DNA: TGTGCCAGTTGGGGGACAGGGAAAAATGAGCAGTTCTTC; CDR3 protein: CASWGTGKNEQFF
clone size: -; J gene: TRBJ1-6; D gene: TRBD1; V gene: TRBV12-3/TRBV12-4; CDR3 DNA: TGTGCCAGCAGTGGGACAGGGAGGATCCTCCACTTT; CDR3 protein: CASSGTGRILHF
clone size: -; J gene: TRBJ2-3; D gene: -; V gene: TRBV7-3; CDR3 DNA: TGTGCCAGCAGCTTTTCCGGGGTTAGCACAGATACGCAGTATTTT; CDR3 protein: CASSFSGVSTDTQYF
clone size: -; J gene: TRBJ1-1; D gene: -; V gene: TRBV4-2; CDR3 DNA: TGTGCCAGCAGCCAAGTCCGCCAGGGTGGCACTGAAGCTTTCTTT; CDR3 protein: CASSQVRQGGTEAFF
clone size: -; J gene: TRBJ2-7; D gene: TRBD2; V gene: TRBV6-6; CDR3 DNA: TGTGCCAGCAGTCCCCCCCGAGGACTAGCGGGGGTGCGGGAGCAGTACTTC; CDR3 protein: CASSPPRGLAGVREQYF
clone size: few; J gene: TRBJ1-5; D gene: -; V gene: TRBV6-5; CDR3 DNA: TGTGCCAGCAGTAAATCCGGGGGGCCCCAGCATTTT; CDR3 protein: CASSKSGGPQHF
clone size: -; J gene: TRBJ1-3; D gene: TRBD1; V gene: TRBV30; CDR3 DNA: TGTGCCTGGAGTCTAGGACAGGTCTCTGGAAACACCATATATTTT; CDR3 protein: CAWSLGQVSGNTIYF
clone size: -; J gene: TRBJ1-4; D gene: TRBD1; V gene: TRBV11-1; CDR3 DNA: TGTGCCACCCATGAGGACAGGCATAATGAAAAACTGTTTTTT; CDR3 protein: CATHEDRHNEKLFF
clone size: -; J gene: TRBJ2-7; D gene: -; V gene: TRBV3-1/TRBV3-2; CDR3 DNA: TGTGCCAGCAGCTGGAACTCCCAGGGTAAAGAGCAGTACTTC; CDR3 protein: CASSWNSQGKEQYF
clone size: -; J gene: TRBJ1-2; D gene: -; V gene: TRBV2; CDR3 DNA: TGTGCCAGCAGTAACGACAGAAACTATGGCTACACCTTC; CDR3 protein: CASSNDRNYGYTF
clone size: few; J gene: TRBJ1-1; D gene: TRBD1; V gene: TRBV28; CDR3 DNA: TGTGCCAGCAGTTCCGGGACAGGGAACACTGAAGCTTTCTTT; CDR3 protein: CASSSGTGNTEAFF
clone size: -; J gene: TRBJ2-7; D gene: TRBD2; V gene: TRBV6-2/TRBV6-3; CDR3 DNA: TGTGCCAGCAGTTACGGGACTAGCGGCTACGAGCAGTACTTC; CDR3 protein: CASSYGTSGYEQYF
clone size: -; J gene: TRBJ2-3; D gene: -; V gene: TRBV5-1; CDR3 DNA: TGCGCCAGCAGCTTGGGCGGTAGCCCAGACACAGATACGCAGTATTTT; CDR3 protein: CASSLGGSPDTDTQYF
clone size: -; J gene: TRBJ2-1; D gene: TRBD1; V gene: TRBV2; CDR3 DNA: TGTGCCAGCAGTATGGGACAGGGTATGATGAATGAGCAGTTCTTC; CDR3 protein: CASSMGQGMMNEQFF
clone size: once; J gene: TRBJ2-2; D gene: TRBD1; V gene: TRBV24-1; CDR3 DNA: TGTGCCACCAGTGATTCTGGCAGGGGGCTTGTCACCGGGGAGCTGTTTTTT; CDR3 protein: CATSDSGRGLVTGELFF
clone size: -; J gene: TRBJ2-1; D gene: -; V gene: TRBV21-1; CDR3 DNA: TGTGCCAGCAGCAAAATACGGCGGGGGGCCCGCTACAATGAGCAGTTCTTC; CDR3 protein: CASSKIRRGARYNEQFF
clone size: -; J gene: TRBJ1-2; D gene: -; V gene: TRBV15; CDR3 DNA: TGTGCCACCAGCACCAGCGGGGGGAACTATGGCTACACCTTC; CDR3 protein: CATSTSGGNYGYTF
clone size: -; J gene: TRBJ1-1; D gene: -; V gene: TRBV12-3/TRBV12-4; CDR3 DNA: TGTGCCAGCAGTCCGCCGGGGGTCACTGAAGCTTTCTTT; CDR3 protein: CASSPPGVTEAFF
clone size: -; J gene: TRBJ1-2; D gene: -; V gene: TRBV19; CDR3 DNA: TGTGCCAGTAGTATTTCTGTCACGGGGAGGACCTTC; CDR3 protein: CASSISVTGRTF
clone size: -; J gene: TRBJ2-7; D gene: TRBD2; V gene: TRBV24-1; CDR3 DNA: TGTGCCACCAGTGATACGAGCGGGGGGGTCTACGAGCAGTACTTC; CDR3 protein: CATSDTSGGVYEQYF
clone size: -; J gene: TRBJ1-5; D gene: -; V gene: TRBV18; CDR3 DNA: TGTGCCAGCTCACCAAGGGGGGGCAACAGCAATCAGCCCCAGCATTTT; CDR3 protein: CASSPRGGNSNQPQHF
clone size: once; J gene: TRBJ1-3; D gene: TRBD1; V gene: TRBV4-1; CDR3 DNA: TGCGCCAGCAGCCCCGCAGGGGGCGTGGGTAGGAGCACCATATATTTT; CDR3 protein: CASSPAGGVGRSTIYF
clone size: -; J gene: TRBJ2-5; D gene: TRBD2; V gene: TRBV5-1; CDR3 DNA: TGCGCCAGCACCGCTACCCCTCTAGCGGGGGGCCAAGAGACCCAGTACTTC; CDR3 protein: CASTATPLAGGQETQYF
clone size: few; J gene: TRBJ1-1; D gene: TRBD1; V gene: TRBV2; CDR3 DNA: TGTGCCAGCAGAAGGGACAGGGAAAACACTGAAGCTTTCTTT; CDR3 protein: CASRRDRENTEAFF
clone size: -; J gene: TRBJ1-1; D gene: -; V gene: TRBV7-2; CDR3 DNA: TGTGCCAGCAGCTTGTCAGGGCCTGAAGCTTTCTTT; CDR3 protein: CASSLSGPEAFF
clone size: once; J gene: TRBJ1-6; D gene: -; V gene: TRBV4-2; CDR3 DNA: TGTGCCAGCAGCCAAGACAGGTTAAGCTCCTATAATTCACCCCTCCACTTT; CDR3 protein: CASSQDRLSSYNSPLHF
clone size: -; J gene: TRBJ1-2; D gene: TRBD1; V gene: TRBV5-1; CDR3 DNA: TGCGCCAGCAGCCTGGGACAGGGGTACTATGGCCACACCTTC; CDR3 protein: CASSLGQGYYGHTF
clone size: -; J gene: TRBJ1-2; D gene: TRBD1; V gene: TRBV4-2; CDR3 DNA: TGTGCCAGCACCGTTCAGGACAGGGCGGTCCGTGGCTACACCTTC; CDR3 protein: CASTVQDRAVRGYTF
clone size: -; J gene: TRBJ1-4; D gene: -; V gene: TRBV5-1; CDR3 DNA: TGCGCCAGCAGCCTACGGGACACCTCAACTAATGAAAAACTGTTTTTT; CDR3 protein: CASSLRDTSTNEKLFF
clone size: -; J gene: TRBJ1-2; D gene: TRBD1; V gene: TRBV5-4; CDR3 DNA: TGTGCCAGCAGCGGGACAGGAATTTATGGCTACACCTTC; CDR3 protein: CASSGTGIYGYTF
clone size: -; J gene: TRBJ1-4; D gene: -; V gene: TRBV27; CDR3 DNA: TGTGCCGGCGGCCCCAGGGGAGAAAAACTGTTTTTT; CDR3 protein: CAGGPRGEKLFF
clone size: -; J gene: TRBJ1-3; D gene: -; V gene: TRBV13; CDR3 DNA: TGTGCCAACAGCAGACGGGACACAACAAGGAACACCATATATTTT; CDR3 protein: CANSRRDTTRNTIYF
clone size: -; J gene: TRBJ1-2; D gene: -; V gene: TRBV6-5; CDR3 DNA: TGTGCCAGCAGTTACTGGCGGAACTATGGCTACACCTTC; CDR3 protein: CASSYWRNYGYTF
clone size: -; J gene: TRBJ1-2; D gene: TRBD1; V gene: TRBV19; CDR3 DNA: TGTGCCAGTAGTCCCCTGGGACAGGGCGGTGGCTACACCTTC; CDR3 protein: CASSPLGQGGGYTF
clone size: -; J gene: TRBJ2-1; D gene: TRBD2; V gene: TRBV5-6; CDR3 DNA: TGTGCCAGCAGCTTTGGGCGGGGGGGCCTATACAATGAGCAGTTCTTC; CDR3 protein: CASSFGRGGLYNEQFF
clone size: once; J gene: TRBJ1-2; D gene: -; V gene: TRBV18; CDR3 DNA: TGTGCCAGCTCACCGACTACAGACTATGGCTACACCTTC; CDR3 protein: CASSPTTDYGYTF